These 27 T cell receptor beta chains were sequenced from one sample in a study of cytomegalovirus exposure and HLA in healthy donors. Primers included in the PCR were 60 Vbeta and 13 Jbeta primers. Using immunoSEQ multiplex PCR, the repertoire was profiled, and TCRdb retains in-frame clones only, with some absent. The table lists fewer than 200,000 clones, approximately 84% of them singletons. The material sequenced was PBMCs. The receptors shown here come from a woman between 50 and 59 years old in good health and CMV-seropositive.

This clone has just one count. The chain joins TRBV18 to TRBJ1-2, with 8 bases identical to TRBD1. CDR1 is KGHSH, CDR2 LQKENI, per germline. The trim removed 3 bases at V and 4 bases at J, leaving 7 bases unmatched. CDR3 length equals 15 residues. The CDR3 is CASSPSGQDFYGYTF. CDR3 sequence (DNA): TGTGCCAGCTCACCTTCGGGACAGGACTTCTATGGCTACACCTTC. Full variable domain (missing parts from reference TRBV18 and TRBJ1-2): NAGVMQNPRHLVRRRGQEARLRCSPMKGHSHVYWYRQLPEEGLKFMVYLQKENIIDESGMPKERFSAEFPKEGPSILRIQQVVRGDSAAYFCASSPSGQDFYGYTFGSGTRLTVV.

The chain is built from TRBV5-4 and TRBJ2-3; possibly TRBD1 for D (5 bases). This CDR3 comprises 13 residues. Trimming stripped 1 base from V and 4 bases from J, with 7 bases between. CDR1 is SGHNT and CDR2 is YYREEE in the germline V gene (reference sequence). The CDR3 sequence: CASSLQGSDTQYF. The CDR3 DNA is TGTGCCAGCAGCTTGCAGGGTTCAGATACGCAGTATTTT.

The chain carries TRBV10-3 and TRBJ1-1; a possible D gene is TRBD1 (6 bases). The CDR3 extends over 14 amino acids. The germline V and J ends were trimmed by 10 bases and 1 base, with 16 bases remaining between them. Germline loops: CDR1 ENHRY, CDR2 SYGVKD. CDR3 in amino acids: CATRLQGPNTEAFF. For the CDR3, the DNA is TGTGCCACCCGCCTACAGGGACCGAACACTGAAGCTTTCTTT.

The CDR3 protein is CASSLAGRSTGELFF. DNA of the CDR3: TGTGCCAGCAGCTTGGCAGGGCGGAGCACCGGGGAGCTGTTTTTT. The rearrangement uses TRBV5-4 and TRBJ2-2, with D maybe TRBD1 (5 bases). The germline V gene has CDR1 SGHNT and CDR2 YYREEE (reference sequence). This CDR3 region has 15 residues. V was cut by 0 bases and J by 4 bases, with 10 bases left in between.

This clone was seen a handful of times. V is TRBV6-1 and J is TRBJ2-5; D unclear. Trimming shortened V by 5 bases and J by 1 base, and 11 bases separated the two germline ends. Germline values: CDR1 MNHNS, CDR2 SASEGT. This CDR3 spans 14 amino acids. The CDR3 loop reads CASSNWAAQETQYF. In DNA form, the CDR3 reads TGTGCCAGCAGTAACTGGGCAGCCCAAGAGACCCAGTACTTC.

This clone was observed a handful of times. The rearrangement links TRBV6-1 to TRBJ1-1; D is ambiguous. Trimming shortened V by 8 bases and J by 1 base, and 11 bases separated the two germline ends. The germline CDR1 and CDR2 sequences are MNHNS and SASEGT. The CDR3 runs 13 residues. CDR3 sequence: CASSLEANTEAFF. The CDR3 nucleotides read TGTGCCAGCTCGCTAGAGGCGAACACTGAAGCTTTCTTT.

The chain joins TRBV7-9 to TRBJ2-1; D is uncertain. V lost 2 bases to trimming and J lost 8 bases, with 13 bases between them. The CDR3 loop spans 14 amino acids. Germline V gene data show CDR1 as SEHNR and CDR2 as FQNEAQ (reference sequence). DNA for the CDR3: TGTGCCAGCAGCTTATCAGTCACAATCGATGAGCAGTTCTTC. Amino acid sequence: CASSLSVTIDEQFF.

The chain uses TRBV4-1 and TRBJ1-2; the match to TRBD1 covers 7 bases. The CDR3 consists of 15 residues. Germline V gene data show CDR1 as MGHRA and CDR2 as YSYEKL. Losses at the gene ends were 1 base for V and 6 bases for J; bases not matched to a gene: 8. The CDR3 reads CASSQAGGGAHGYTF. DNA of the CDR3: TGCGCCAGCAGCCAAGCAGGGGGTGGAGCCCATGGCTACACCTTC.

This chain links TRBV21-1 with TRBJ1-5. TRBV21-1 is noted as a pseudogene. The CDR3 has 16 amino acids. In DNA, the CDR3 is TGTGCCAGCACCCGTAAGGGGAGCGGGGACAATCAGCCCCAGCATTTT. Translating it yields CASTRKGSGDNQPQHF.

Comment on this clone: At one end the junction does not follow the germline gene, possibly because of a read error. V is TRBV7-9 and J is TRBJ1-3, with a tentative D call TRBD1 (6 bases). Germline assignment: CDR1 SEHNR and CDR2 FQNEAQ (reference sequence). This CDR3 is 12 amino acids long. The CDR3 sequence is CSSSLRGNTIYF. The CDR3 DNA follows: TGTTCCAGCAGCTTAAGGGGGAACACCATATATTTT.

This rearrangement joins TRBV5-1 to TRBJ1-2; a possible D gene is TRBD1 (5 bases). The germline V gene encodes CDR1 SGHRS and CDR2 YFSETQ. The CDR3 is made up of 12 amino acids. Trimming removed 0 bases from V and 7 bases from J, with 7 bases in between. In DNA, the CDR3 is TGCGCCAGCAGCTTGGGGGGCTCTGGCTACACCTTC. Encoded protein: CASSLGGSGYTF.

This clone was detected once. The V call is TRBV6-1, the J call TRBJ1-2, with 8 bases fitting TRBD1. The V gene end was trimmed by 0 bases and the J gene end by 4 bases; junction bases not matched to a gene: 7. The germline CDR1 and CDR2 sequences are MNHNS and SASEGT. The CDR3 extends over 16 amino acids. The CDR3 bases are TGTGCCAGCAGTGAAGCGTGGACAGGGCAGGCCTATGGCTACACCTTC. It yields the protein CASSEAWTGQAYGYTF.

This clone was detected only once. The V call is TRBV6-6, the J call TRBJ1-1, with D hard to call. The V and J ends lost 5 bases and 8 bases respectively, with 9 bases between them. Germline lookup yields CDR1 MNHNY and CDR2 SVGAGI (reference sequence). This CDR3 has 11 residues. The CDR3 DNA follows: TGTGCCAGCAGTCCCGGGAGAGAAGCTTTCTTT. Protein: CASSPGREAFF.

V is TRBV5-5 and J is TRBJ2-3, with TRBD1 identical over 12 bases. Unmatched junction bases numbered 9, after V lost 3 bases and J lost 7 bases. The CDR3 consists of 16 residues. Germline V lookup: CDR1 SGHKS, CDR2 YYEKEE (reference sequence). DNA for the CDR3: TGTGCCAGCAGCTCCTCCGGGACAGGGGGCTTCAATACGCAGTATTTT. This codes for CASSSSGTGGFNTQYF.

The chain employs TRBV6-6 and TRBJ2-2; D gene ambiguous. The CDR3 is made up of 12 amino acids. The V gene's germline CDR1 is MNHNY and CDR2 SVGAGI (reference sequence). The V end lost 5 bases, the J end lost 5 bases, and 6 bases lay between the germline ends. In nucleotides, the CDR3 is TGTGCCAGCAGTCCTATAACCGGGGAGCTGTTTTTT. Translating it yields CASSPITGELFF.

The gene calls are TRBV19 and TRBJ1-5; TRBD1 agrees at 7 bases. From germline, CDR1 is LNHDA and CDR2 SQIVND (reference sequence). Trimming took 5 bases from V and 1 from J; bases not matched to a gene: 8. The CDR3 length is 16 residues. The CDR3, as DNA: TGTGCCAGTAGTCTACTCAGGGGGGCCAGCAATCAGCCCCAGCATTTT. Residues: CASSLLRGASNQPQHF.

This rearrangement joins TRBV4-3 to TRBJ2-5; 8 bases are shared with TRBD2. The CDR3 sequence is 14 residues long. Germline trimming cut 2 bases from V and 1 base from J; bases unmatched to any gene: 0. In germline, CDR1 is LGHNA, CDR2 YSLEER. CDR3 sequence (DNA): TGCGCCAGCAGCCAACTAGCGGGCCAAGAGACCCAGTACTTC. Its translation is CASSQLAGQETQYF.

The CDR3 region has the DNA TGTGCCAGCTCACCGAGAGGCGGACTCGATTCACCCCTCCACTTT. It codes for CASSPRGGLDSPLHF. This chain uses TRBV18 with TRBJ1-6; D gene ambiguous. The ends were cut back, 3 bases at V and 8 bases at J, with 14 bases in the middle. The CDR3 is made up of 15 amino acids. CDR1 is KGHSH and CDR2 is LQKENI in the germline V gene.

The chain has TRBV2 and TRBJ2-2; D may be TRBD1 (5 bases). The CDR3 has 15 residues. Per germline, CDR1 SNHLY and CDR2 FYNNEI. The germline V and J ends were trimmed by 4 bases and 4 bases, with 13 bases remaining between them. CDR3 in DNA: TGTGCCAGCAGTGTTTCCCAGGGAAGCACCGGGGAGCTGTTTTTT. Its protein is CASSVSQGSTGELFF.

The rearrangement uses TRBV14 and TRBJ2-7; D possibly corresponds to TRBD2 (5 bases). CDR1 is SGHDN and CDR2 is FVKESK in the germline V gene. The length of the CDR3 is 17 residues. V lost 4 bases, J lost 0 bases, and 19 bases lay in between. CDR3 in DNA: TGTGCCAGCAGCCGTAACTCTCGGGGTTGGAGCTCCTACGAGCAGTACTTC. It translates to CASSRNSRGWSSYEQYF.

This clone was recorded a few times. The rearrangement joins TRBV11-2 to TRBJ1-3; 7 bases align to TRBD1. This CDR3 is 16 amino acids long. The germline gives CDR1 SGHAT, CDR2 FQNNGV. J lost 1 base, V lost 3 bases, and 6 bases had no gene match. The CDR3: CASSFLRTGSGNTIYF. CDR3 in DNA: TGTGCCAGCAGCTTTCTCCGGACAGGTTCTGGAAACACCATATATTTT.

The chain employs TRBV18 and TRBJ1-4; tentatively, D is TRBD1 (5 bases). The CDR3 covers 13 residues. Germline V gene data show CDR1 as KGHSH and CDR2 as LQKENI. V was shortened by 3 bases and J by 8 bases, with 10 bases between the two germline ends. CDR3 DNA: TGTGCCAGCTCACCCCTTCGACAGGAAAAACTGTTTTTT. The encoded protein is CASSPLRQEKLFF.

This clone has only one observation. The chain is built from TRBV6-6 and TRBJ2-7; TRBD1 matches 9 bases. This CDR3 has 14 amino acids. The germline V gene has CDR1 MNHNY and CDR2 SVGAGI (reference sequence). Trimming removed 5 bases from V and 11 bases from J; junction bases left unmatched: 13. CDR3 sequence (DNA): TGTGCCAGCAGTGCACAGGGGGCTTTTCTTCACGAGTACTTC. Protein: CASSAQGAFLHEYF.

The chain has TRBV27 and TRBJ2-1, with 12 bases matching TRBD2. With V trimmed by 2 bases and J by 6 bases, 8 bases remained unmatched. Germline-derived CDR1 and CDR2 are MNHEY and SMNVEV (reference sequence). The CDR3 sequence is 17 residues long. Here the CDR3 DNA reads TGTGCCAGCAGTTTACTGCAACTAGCGGGAGGCCGCAATGAGCAGTTCTTC. Encoded protein: CASSLLQLAGGRNEQFF.

The chain couples TRBV5-1 to TRBJ2-4; D is unclear. V was cut by 0 bases and J by 5 bases, with 6 bases left in between. The germline V gene has CDR1 SGHRS and CDR2 YFSETQ. The CDR3 runs to 13 residues. This chain's CDR3 is CASSLGHENIQYF. CDR3 DNA: TGCGCCAGCAGCTTGGGACACGAAAACATTCAGTACTTC.

The chain combines TRBV10-3 with TRBJ2-7, with D possibly being TRBD1 (5 bases). Looked up from germline, CDR1 is ENHRY and CDR2 is SYGVKD. Deletions cut 0 bases from V and 5 bases from J, with 5 bases between. This CDR3 contains 12 residues. The CDR3 DNA reads TGTGCCATCAGTGAGTCGACAGACGAGCAGTACTTC. Residues: CAISESTDEQYF.

The chain links TRBV7-3 to TRBJ2-1; TRBD2 matches at 13 bases. Germline V CDR1 and CDR2: SGHTA, FQGTGA. This CDR3 contains 15 residues. The J segment lost 4 bases and the V segment lost 4 bases, leaving 1 base of the junction unmatched. CDR3 residues: CASSSGLAGYNEQFF. In nucleotides, the CDR3 is TGTGCCAGCAGCTCGGGACTAGCGGGGTACAATGAGCAGTTCTTC.